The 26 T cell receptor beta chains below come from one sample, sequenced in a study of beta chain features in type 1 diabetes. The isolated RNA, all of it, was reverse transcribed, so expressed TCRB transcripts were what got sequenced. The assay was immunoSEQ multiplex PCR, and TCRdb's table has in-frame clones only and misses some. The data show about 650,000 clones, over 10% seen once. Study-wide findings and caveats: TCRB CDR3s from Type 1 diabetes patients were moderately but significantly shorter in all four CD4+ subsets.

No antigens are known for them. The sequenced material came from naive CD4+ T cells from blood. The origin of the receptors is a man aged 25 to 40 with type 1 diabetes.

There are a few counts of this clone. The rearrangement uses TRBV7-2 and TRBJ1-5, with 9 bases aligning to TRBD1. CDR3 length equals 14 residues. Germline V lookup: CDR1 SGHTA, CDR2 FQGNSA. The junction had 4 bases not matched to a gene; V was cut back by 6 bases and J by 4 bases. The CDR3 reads CASRPGTGNQPQHF. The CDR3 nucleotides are TGTGCCAGCAGGCCCGGGACAGGGAATCAGCCCCAGCATTTT.

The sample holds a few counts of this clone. CDR3 nucleotides: TGTGCCAGCAGTTACTCGAGACCGACCGGGGAGCTGTTTTTT. This translates into CASSYSRPTGELFF. The chain uses TRBV6-6 and TRBJ2-2; D unresolved. Trimming cost V 0 bases and J 5 bases, with 7 bases left between them. Per germline, CDR1 MNHNY and CDR2 SVGAGI (reference sequence). The CDR3 spans 14 residues.

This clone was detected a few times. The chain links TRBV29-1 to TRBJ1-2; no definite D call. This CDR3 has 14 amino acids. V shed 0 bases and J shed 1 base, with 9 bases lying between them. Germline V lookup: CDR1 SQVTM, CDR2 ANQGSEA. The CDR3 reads CSVEEGRGNYGYTF. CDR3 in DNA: TGCAGCGTTGAAGAGGGTCGGGGTAACTATGGCTACACCTTC.

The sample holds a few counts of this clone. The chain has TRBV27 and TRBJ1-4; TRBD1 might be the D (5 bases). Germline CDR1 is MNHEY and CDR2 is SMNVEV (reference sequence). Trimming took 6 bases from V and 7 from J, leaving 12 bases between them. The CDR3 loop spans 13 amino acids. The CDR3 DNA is TGTGCCAGCAGGCAGGGAGCGACTGAAAAACTGTTTTTT. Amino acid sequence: CASRQGATEKLFF.

CDR3 nucleotides: TGTGCCAGCAGCGACCGGACAGGGGGCTCCGGAAACACCATATATTTT. Translating gives CASSDRTGGSGNTIYF. The chain links TRBV7-2 to TRBJ1-3; 11 positions agree with TRBD1. Germline CDR1 reads SGHTA; CDR2 reads FQGNSA. Germline trimming cut 5 bases from V and 4 bases from J; bases unmatched to any gene: 7. There are 16 residues in the CDR3.

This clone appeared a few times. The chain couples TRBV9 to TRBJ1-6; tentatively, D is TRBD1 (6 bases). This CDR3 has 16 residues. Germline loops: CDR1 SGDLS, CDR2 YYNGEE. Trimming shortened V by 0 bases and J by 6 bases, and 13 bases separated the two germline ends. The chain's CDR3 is CASSVGRGPGNSPLHF. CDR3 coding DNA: TGTGCCAGCAGCGTAGGTCGGGGGCCGGGTAATTCACCCCTCCACTTT.

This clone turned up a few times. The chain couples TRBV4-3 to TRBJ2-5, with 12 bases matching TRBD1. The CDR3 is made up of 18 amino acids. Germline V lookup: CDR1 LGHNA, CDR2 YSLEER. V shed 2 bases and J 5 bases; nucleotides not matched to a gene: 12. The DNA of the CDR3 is TGCGCCAGCAGCCAATCTGTGGCCGGGACAGGGGGCGTGGAGACCCAGTACTTC. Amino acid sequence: CASSQSVAGTGGVETQYF.

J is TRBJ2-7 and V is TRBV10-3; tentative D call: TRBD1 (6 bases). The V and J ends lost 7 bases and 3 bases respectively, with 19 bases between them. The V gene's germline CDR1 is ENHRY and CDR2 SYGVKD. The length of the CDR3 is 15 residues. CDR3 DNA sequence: TGTGCCATCACCTCGGACAGCCGAAGTTACTACGAGCAGTACTTC. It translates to CAITSDSRSYYEQYF.

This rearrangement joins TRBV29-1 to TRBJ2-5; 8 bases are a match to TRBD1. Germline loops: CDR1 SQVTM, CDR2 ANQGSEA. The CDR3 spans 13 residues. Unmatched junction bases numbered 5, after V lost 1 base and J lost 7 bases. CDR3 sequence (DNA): TGCAGCGTTGAAGTGGACAGGGACGGGACCCAGTACTTC. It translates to CSVEVDRDGTQYF. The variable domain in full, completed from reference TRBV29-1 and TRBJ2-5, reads SAVISQKPSRDICQRGTSLTIQCQVDSQVTMMFWYRQQPGQSLTLIATANQGSEATYESGFVIDKFPISRPNLTFSTLTVSNMSPEDSSIYLCSVEVDRDGTQYFGPGTRLLVL.

The CDR3 DNA reads TGTGCCAGCAGCTTAACGTTCAGGGAGCAGTTCTTC. Translating it yields CASSLTFREQFF. The chain joins TRBV7-8 to TRBJ2-1, with D uncertain. The CDR3 runs 12 residues. Germline V gene lookup returns CDR1 SGHVS and CDR2 FQNEAQ. The V end lost 2 bases, the J end lost 10 bases, and 9 bases lay between the germline ends.

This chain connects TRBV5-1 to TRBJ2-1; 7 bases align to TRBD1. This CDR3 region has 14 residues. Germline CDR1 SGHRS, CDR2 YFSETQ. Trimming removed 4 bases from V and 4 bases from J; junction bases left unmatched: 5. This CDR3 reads CASSTGTEYNEQFF. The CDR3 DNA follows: TGCGCCAGCAGCACCGGGACAGAATACAATGAGCAGTTCTTC.

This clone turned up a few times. CDR3 sequence reads: CASSLARLAGIRTDTQYF. The DNA of the CDR3 is TGTGCCAGCAGCTTAGCCAGGCTAGCGGGGATACGCACAGATACGCAGTATTTT. V and J are TRBV11-2 and TRBJ2-3; 9 bases map to TRBD2. The CDR3 is 18 residues long. Trimming cost V 1 base and J 1 base; bases outside gene matches: 9. Germline V lookup: CDR1 SGHAT, CDR2 FQNNGV.

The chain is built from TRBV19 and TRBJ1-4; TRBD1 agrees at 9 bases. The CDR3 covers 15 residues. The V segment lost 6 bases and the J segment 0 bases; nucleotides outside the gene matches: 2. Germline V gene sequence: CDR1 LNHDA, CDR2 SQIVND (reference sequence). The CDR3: CASRDRGATNEKLFF. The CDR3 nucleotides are TGTGCCAGTAGAGACAGGGGGGCAACTAATGAAAAACTGTTTTTT.

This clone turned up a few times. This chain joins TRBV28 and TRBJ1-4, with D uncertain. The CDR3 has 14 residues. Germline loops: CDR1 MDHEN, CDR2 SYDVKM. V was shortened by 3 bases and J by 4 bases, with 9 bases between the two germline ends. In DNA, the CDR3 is TGTGCCAGCAGTTTGTCACAGAGTAATGAAAAACTGTTTTTT. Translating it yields CASSLSQSNEKLFF.

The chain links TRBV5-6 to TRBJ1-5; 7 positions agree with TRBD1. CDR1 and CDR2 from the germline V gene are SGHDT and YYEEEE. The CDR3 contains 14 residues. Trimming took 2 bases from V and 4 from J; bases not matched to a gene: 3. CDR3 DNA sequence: TGTGCCAGCAGCTTCCGACAGGGTAATCAGCCCCAGCATTTT. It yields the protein CASSFRQGNQPQHF.

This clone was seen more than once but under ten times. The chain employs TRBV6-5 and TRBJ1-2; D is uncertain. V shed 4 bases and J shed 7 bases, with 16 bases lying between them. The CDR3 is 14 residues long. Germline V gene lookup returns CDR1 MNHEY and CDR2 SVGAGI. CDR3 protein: CASSSGPRTGGYTF. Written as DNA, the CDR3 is TGTGCCAGCAGTTCGGGCCCCAGGACTGGTGGCTACACCTTC.

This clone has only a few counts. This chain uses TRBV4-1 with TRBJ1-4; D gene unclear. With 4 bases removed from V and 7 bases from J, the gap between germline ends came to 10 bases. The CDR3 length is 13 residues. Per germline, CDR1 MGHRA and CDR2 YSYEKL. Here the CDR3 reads CASSRSTLEKLFF. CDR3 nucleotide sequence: TGCGCCAGCAGCCGATCTACCCTTGAAAAACTGTTTTTT.

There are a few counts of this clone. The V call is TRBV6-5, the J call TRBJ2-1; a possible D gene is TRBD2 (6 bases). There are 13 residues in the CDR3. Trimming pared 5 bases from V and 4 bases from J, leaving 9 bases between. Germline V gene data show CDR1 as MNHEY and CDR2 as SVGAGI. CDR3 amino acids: CASSNGGYNEQFF. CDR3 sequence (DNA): TGTGCCAGCAGTAACGGGGGTTACAATGAGCAGTTCTTC.

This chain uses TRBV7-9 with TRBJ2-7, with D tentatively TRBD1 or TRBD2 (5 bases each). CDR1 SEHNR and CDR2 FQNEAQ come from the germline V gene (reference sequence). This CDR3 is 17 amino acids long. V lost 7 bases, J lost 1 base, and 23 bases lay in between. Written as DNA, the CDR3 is TGTGCCAGCACCAACTTGAGAACCGGGACCTCTTCCTACGAGCAGTACTTC. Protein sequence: CASTNLRTGTSSYEQYF.

The CDR3 region has the DNA TGCAGCGTTGCCGGTAGATCTATTGGCTACACCTTC. Protein sequence: CSVAGRSIGYTF. The chain carries TRBV29-1 and TRBJ1-2; D unclear. V was shortened by 4 bases and J by 7 bases, with 13 bases between the two germline ends. The CDR3 is 12 amino acids. CDR1 and CDR2 (germline): SQVTM, ANQGSEA.

CDR3 residues: CASSLRRAGDSYNEQFF. CDR3 sequence (DNA): TGTGCCAGCAGCTTACGTAGAGCGGGGGACTCCTACAATGAGCAGTTCTTC. This chain links TRBV7-8 with TRBJ2-1; 8 positions match TRBD2. The CDR3 has 17 residues. Germline CDR1 reads SGHVS; CDR2 reads FQNEAQ. J was trimmed by 0 bases and V by 2 bases; bases with no gene match: 6.

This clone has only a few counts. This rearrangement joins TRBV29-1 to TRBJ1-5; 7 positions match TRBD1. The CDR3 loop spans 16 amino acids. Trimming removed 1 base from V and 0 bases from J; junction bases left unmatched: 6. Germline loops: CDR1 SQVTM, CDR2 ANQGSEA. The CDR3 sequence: CSVEVAGGGSNQPQHF. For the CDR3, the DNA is TGCAGCGTTGAAGTTGCAGGGGGAGGTAGCAATCAGCCCCAGCATTTT. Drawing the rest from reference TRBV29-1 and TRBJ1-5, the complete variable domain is SAVISQKPSRDICQRGTSLTIQCQVDSQVTMMFWYRQQPGQSLTLIATANQGSEATYESGFVIDKFPISRPNLTFSTLTVSNMSPEDSSIYLCSVEVAGGGSNQPQHFGDGTRLSIL.

CDR3 region: CASSTHPEGVYEQYF. In DNA, the CDR3 is TGTGCCAGCAGCACACATCCTGAGGGGGTTTACGAGCAGTACTTC. The rearrangement joins TRBV9 to TRBJ2-7; weak D call: TRBD1 (6 bases). Germline V gene sequence: CDR1 SGDLS, CDR2 YYNGEE. This CDR3 comprises 15 residues. The V end was cut by 4 bases, the J end by 4 bases, with 18 bases between.

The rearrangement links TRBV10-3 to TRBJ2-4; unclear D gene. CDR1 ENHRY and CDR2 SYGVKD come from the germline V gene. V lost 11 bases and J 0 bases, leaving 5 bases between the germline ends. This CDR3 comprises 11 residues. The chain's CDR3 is CASRAKNIQYF. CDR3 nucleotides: TGTGCCTCTCGAGCCAAAAACATTCAGTACTTC.

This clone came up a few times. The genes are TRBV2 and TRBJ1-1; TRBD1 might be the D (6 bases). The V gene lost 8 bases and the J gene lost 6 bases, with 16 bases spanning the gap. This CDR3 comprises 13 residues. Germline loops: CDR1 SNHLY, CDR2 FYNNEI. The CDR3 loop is CASSRGEGAEAFF. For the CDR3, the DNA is TGTGCCAGCTCCAGGGGAGAAGGAGCTGAAGCTTTCTTT. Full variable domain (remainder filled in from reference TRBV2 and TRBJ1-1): EPEVTQTPSHQVTQMGQEVILRCVPISNHLYFYWYRQILGQKVEFLVSFYNNEISEKSEIFDDQFSVERPDGSNFTLKIRSTKLEDSAMYFCASSRGEGAEAFFGQGTRLTVV.

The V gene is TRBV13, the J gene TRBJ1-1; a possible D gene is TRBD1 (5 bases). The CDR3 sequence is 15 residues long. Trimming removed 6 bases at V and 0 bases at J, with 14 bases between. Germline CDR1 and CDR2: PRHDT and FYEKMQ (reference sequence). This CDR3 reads CASSPSDRLNTEAFF. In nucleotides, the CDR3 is TGTGCCAGCAGTCCCAGCGACAGACTGAACACTGAAGCTTTCTTT.